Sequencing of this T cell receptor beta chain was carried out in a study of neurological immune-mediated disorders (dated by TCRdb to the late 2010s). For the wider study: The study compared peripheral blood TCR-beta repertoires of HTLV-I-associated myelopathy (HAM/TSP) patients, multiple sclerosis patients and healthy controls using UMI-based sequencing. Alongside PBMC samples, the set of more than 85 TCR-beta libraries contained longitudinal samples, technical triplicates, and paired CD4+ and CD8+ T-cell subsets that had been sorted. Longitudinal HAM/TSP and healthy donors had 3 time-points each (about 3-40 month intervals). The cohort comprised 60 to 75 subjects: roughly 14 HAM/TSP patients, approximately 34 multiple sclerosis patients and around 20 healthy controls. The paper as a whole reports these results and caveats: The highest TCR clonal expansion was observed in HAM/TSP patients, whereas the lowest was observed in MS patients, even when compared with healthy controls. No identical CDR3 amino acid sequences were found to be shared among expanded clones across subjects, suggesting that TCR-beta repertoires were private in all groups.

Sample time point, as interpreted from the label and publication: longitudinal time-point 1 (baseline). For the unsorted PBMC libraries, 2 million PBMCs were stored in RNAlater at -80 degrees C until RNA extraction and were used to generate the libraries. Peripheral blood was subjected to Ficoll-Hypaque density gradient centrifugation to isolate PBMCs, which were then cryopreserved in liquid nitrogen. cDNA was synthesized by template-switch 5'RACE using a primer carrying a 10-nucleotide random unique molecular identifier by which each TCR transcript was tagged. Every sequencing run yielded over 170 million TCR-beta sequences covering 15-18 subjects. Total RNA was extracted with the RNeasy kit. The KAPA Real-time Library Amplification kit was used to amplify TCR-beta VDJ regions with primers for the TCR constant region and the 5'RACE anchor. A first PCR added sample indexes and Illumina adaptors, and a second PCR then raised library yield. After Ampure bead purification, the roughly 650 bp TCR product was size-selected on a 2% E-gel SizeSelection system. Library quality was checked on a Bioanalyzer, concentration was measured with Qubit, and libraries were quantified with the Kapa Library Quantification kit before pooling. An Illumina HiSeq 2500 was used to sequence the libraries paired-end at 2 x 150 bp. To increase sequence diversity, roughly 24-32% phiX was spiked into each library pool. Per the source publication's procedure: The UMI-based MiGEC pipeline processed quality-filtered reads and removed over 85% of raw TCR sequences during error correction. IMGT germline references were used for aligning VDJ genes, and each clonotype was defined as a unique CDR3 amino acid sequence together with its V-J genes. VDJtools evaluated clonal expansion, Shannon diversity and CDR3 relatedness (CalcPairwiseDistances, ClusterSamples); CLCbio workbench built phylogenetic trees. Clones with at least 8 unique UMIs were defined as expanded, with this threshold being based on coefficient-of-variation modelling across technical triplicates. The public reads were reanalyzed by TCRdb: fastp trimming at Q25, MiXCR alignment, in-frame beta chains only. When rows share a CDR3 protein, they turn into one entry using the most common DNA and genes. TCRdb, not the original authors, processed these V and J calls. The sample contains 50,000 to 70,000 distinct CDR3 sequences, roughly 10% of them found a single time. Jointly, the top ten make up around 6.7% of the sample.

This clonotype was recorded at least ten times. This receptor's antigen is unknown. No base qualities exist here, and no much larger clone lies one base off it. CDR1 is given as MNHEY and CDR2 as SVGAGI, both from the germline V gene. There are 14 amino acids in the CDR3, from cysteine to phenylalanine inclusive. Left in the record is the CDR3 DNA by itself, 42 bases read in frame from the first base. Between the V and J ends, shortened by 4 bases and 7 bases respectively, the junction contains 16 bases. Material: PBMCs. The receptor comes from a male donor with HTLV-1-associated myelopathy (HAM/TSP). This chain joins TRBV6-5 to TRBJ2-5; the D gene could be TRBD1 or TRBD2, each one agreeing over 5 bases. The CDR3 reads CASSSAAPQGTQYF. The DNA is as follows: TGTGCCAGCAGTTCAGCGGCCCCCCAGGGGACCCAGTACTTC.